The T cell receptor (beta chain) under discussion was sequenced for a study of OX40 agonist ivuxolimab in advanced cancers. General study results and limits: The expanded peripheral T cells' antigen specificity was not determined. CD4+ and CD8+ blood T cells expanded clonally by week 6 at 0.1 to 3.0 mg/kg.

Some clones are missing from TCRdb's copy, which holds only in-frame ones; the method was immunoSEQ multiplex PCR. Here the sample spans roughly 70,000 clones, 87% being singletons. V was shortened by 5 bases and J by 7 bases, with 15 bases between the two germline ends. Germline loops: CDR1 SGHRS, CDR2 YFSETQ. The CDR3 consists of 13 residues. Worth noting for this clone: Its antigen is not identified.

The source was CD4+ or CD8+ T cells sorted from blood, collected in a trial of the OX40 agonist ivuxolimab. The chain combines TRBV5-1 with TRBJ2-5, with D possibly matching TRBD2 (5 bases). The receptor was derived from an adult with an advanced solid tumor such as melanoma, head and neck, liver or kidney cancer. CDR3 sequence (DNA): TGCGCCAGCAGTTTGACCACCGCGGGGACCCAGTACTTC. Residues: CASSLTTAGTQYF.